The 21 T cell receptor beta chains reported below all come from one sample, sequenced in a study of blood T cell repertoires in COVID-19. Using immunoSEQ multiplex PCR, the repertoire was profiled, and TCRdb retains in-frame clones only, with some absent. The profile covers 85,000 to 130,000 clones, with about four fifths appearing a single time and around 4.8% taken by the ten largest. Sequenced material: peripheral blood. All receptors come from a man aged 55 to 70 with acute or convalescent COVID-19.

V gene TRBV27 combines with J gene TRBJ2-3; 7 bases line up with TRBD2. Germline CDR1 is MNHEY and CDR2 is SMNVEV (reference sequence). Germline trimming cut 6 bases from V and 0 bases from J; bases unmatched to any gene: 6. The CDR3 spans 15 residues. CDR3 region: CASREAGTSTDTQYF. Written as DNA, the CDR3 is TGTGCCAGCAGGGAAGCGGGAACTAGCACAGATACGCAGTATTTT.

This clone appeared a single time. V and J are TRBV2 and TRBJ1-5; perhaps TRBD1 as D (5 bases). The CDR3 consists of 14 residues. Germline CDR1 SNHLY, CDR2 FYNNEI. V gave up 5 bases and J gave up 5 bases, with 13 bases separating them. Written as DNA, the CDR3 is TGTGCCAGCAGTCTAACAGGACGCCATCAGCCCCAGCATTTT. Protein: CASSLTGRHQPQHF. The complete variable domain, with remaining parts taken from reference TRBV2 and TRBJ1-5, reads EPEVTQTPSHQVTQMGQEVILRCVPISNHLYFYWYRQILGQKVEFLVSFYNNEISEKSEIFDDQFSVERPDGSNFTLKIRSTKLEDSAMYFCASSLTGRHQPQHFGDGTRLSIL.

This chain links TRBV12-3 or TRBV12-4 with TRBJ2-7; TRBD1 might be the D (6 bases). The length of the CDR3 is 13 residues. V dropped 7 bases and J dropped 1 base, with 11 bases sitting between them. The CDR3 here is CASTSGQSYEQYF. The DNA for the CDR3 is TGTGCCAGCACTTCAGGACAGTCCTACGAGCAGTACTTC.

As regards this clone: Sequence at one end of the junction differs from germline and may be a read error. V gene TRBV7-3 combines with J gene TRBJ2-2, with 7 bases matching TRBD2. The CDR3 covers 16 residues. The germline V gene encodes CDR1 SGHTA and CDR2 FQGTGA. Here the CDR3 reads CASSLTSEAYTGELFF. CDR3 DNA: TGTGCCAGCAGCCTAACTAGCGAGGCATACACCGGGGAGCTGTTTTTT.

This clone occurred once. The chain is built from TRBV6-5 and TRBJ2-1; TRBD2 matches at 10 bases. CDR1 MNHEY and CDR2 SVGAGI come from the germline V gene. The V and J ends lost 1 base and 9 bases, in that order; junction bases with no gene match: 6. The CDR3 is 15 amino acids. The CDR3 DNA is TGTGCCAGCAGTTACTTGTCTAGCGGGGGAGCTGAGCAGTTCTTC. It codes for CASSYLSSGGAEQFF.

This sequence joins TRBV19 and TRBJ2-4; possible D gene TRBD1, 6 bases. Germline V gives CDR1 LNHDA, CDR2 SQIVND (reference sequence). This CDR3 is built from 16 residues. Trimming removed 3 bases from V and 2 bases from J, with 14 bases in between. CDR3 loop: CASSIVGQGSKNIQYF. The CDR3 coding sequence is TGTGCCAGTAGTATTGTCGGGCAGGGGTCCAAAAACATTCAGTACTTC.

The gene calls are TRBV30 and TRBJ1-2; D not certain. CDR3 size: 12 residues. Trimming cost V 0 bases and J 5 bases, with 7 bases left between them. Germline V CDR1 and CDR2: GTSNPN, SVGIG (reference sequence). CDR3 nucleotide sequence: TGTGCCTGGAGTGTACTAGGATATGGCTACACCTTC. Translating gives CAWSVLGYGYTF.

The chain combines TRBV10-2 with TRBJ1-2, with TRBD1 as a possible D gene (6 bases). The CDR3 is 14 amino acids. Per germline, CDR1 WSHSY and CDR2 SAAADI. Trimming cost V 6 bases and J 2 bases, with 13 bases left between them. The CDR3 reads CASSEGGGNYGYTF. CDR3 coding DNA: TGCGCCAGCAGCGAGGGTGGGGGCAACTATGGCTACACCTTC.

This clone was observed a few times. The chain is built from TRBV28 and TRBJ1-3, with 9 bases identical to TRBD1. The germline V gene has CDR1 MDHEN and CDR2 SYDVKM. The J segment lost 4 bases and the V segment lost 6 bases, leaving 4 bases of the junction unmatched. This CDR3 spans 14 amino acids. Here the CDR3 DNA reads TGTGCCAGCAGGCGGACAGGGGTGGGAAACACCATATATTTT. Translation: CASRRTGVGNTIYF.

The rearrangement joins TRBV7-3 to TRBJ2-1, with D uncertain. This CDR3 is built from 15 residues. The ends were cut back, 0 bases at V and 4 bases at J, with 10 bases in the middle. Per the germline V gene, CDR1 is SGHTA and CDR2 is FQGTGA. CDR3 bases: TGTGCCAGCAGCTTAACCCTAAGTTCATACAATGAGCAGTTCTTC. Translated: CASSLTLSSYNEQFF.

The chain employs TRBV4-1 and TRBJ1-2, with 11 bases that match TRBD1. From germline, CDR1 is MGHRA and CDR2 YSYEKL. The CDR3 totals 17 residues. The V gene end was trimmed by 0 bases and the J gene end by 4 bases; junction bases not matched to a gene: 7. CDR3 in amino acids: CASSQDWTGGARYGYTF. The CDR3 coding sequence is TGCGCCAGCAGCCAAGATTGGACAGGGGGCGCGCGCTATGGCTACACCTTC.

This clone came up a few times. The rearrangement links TRBV7-2 to TRBJ1-6, with TRBD1 identical over 8 bases. Unmatched junction bases numbered 11, after V lost 1 base and J lost 9 bases. The CDR3 totals 17 residues. Per the germline V gene, CDR1 is SGHTA and CDR2 is FQGNSA. The CDR3 protein is CASSLVSGQGGSSPLHF. CDR3 coding DNA: TGTGCCAGCAGCTTAGTCTCAGGACAGGGAGGAAGTTCACCCCTCCACTTT.

This chain uses TRBV7-9 with TRBJ1-2; 8 bases align to TRBD1. This CDR3 comprises 14 residues. Per germline, CDR1 SEHNR and CDR2 FQNEAQ (reference sequence). V gave up 5 bases and J gave up 7 bases; unmatched junction bases: 9. CDR3 amino acids: CASSLVGQGGGYTF. The CDR3 region has the DNA TGTGCCAGCAGCCTCGTCGGACAGGGAGGTGGCTACACCTTC.

V usage is TRBV2 and J usage is TRBJ1-4; tentative D call: TRBD1 (6 bases). CDR1 is SNHLY and CDR2 is FYNNEI in the germline V gene. V dropped 4 bases and J dropped 7 bases, with 16 bases sitting between them. This CDR3 is 15 amino acids long. CDR3 sequence reads: CASSGQAVITEKLFF. The CDR3 DNA reads TGTGCCAGCAGTGGACAGGCCGTTATCACTGAAAAACTGTTTTTT.

The chain couples TRBV19 to TRBJ2-7, with 7 bases aligning to TRBD2. The CDR3 consists of 15 residues. Per the germline V gene, CDR1 is LNHDA and CDR2 is SQIVND (reference sequence). J lost 1 base, V lost 3 bases, and 6 bases had no gene match. The CDR3 DNA is TGTGCCAGTAGTATTACAGGCGGGAGTTCCTACGAGCAGTACTTC. Its translation is CASSITGGSSYEQYF.

This clone has only one observation. This chain uses TRBV9 with TRBJ2-2; D is perhaps TRBD1 (6 bases). This CDR3 is built from 14 residues. Germline loops: CDR1 SGDLS, CDR2 YYNGEE. V was pared by 5 bases and J by 2 bases, with 10 bases between. CDR3 nucleotide sequence: TGTGCCAGCAGAGCCGGGACAAACACCGGGGAGCTGTTTTTT. Translating gives CASRAGTNTGELFF.

This chain links TRBV11-3 with TRBJ2-3; TRBD2 aligns across 10 bases. J gave up 2 bases and V 1 base, and 9 bases lay outside the gene matches. There are 18 residues in the CDR3. Germline CDR1 reads SGHNT; CDR2 reads YENEEA. The CDR3 coding sequence is TGTGCCAGCAGCTTAGGGGTCGCTAGCGGGGGTTTCACAGATACGCAGTATTTT. Amino acids: CASSLGVASGGFTDTQYF.

The chain employs TRBV7-3 and TRBJ2-1; weak D call: TRBD2 (6 bases). Germline loops: CDR1 SGHTA, CDR2 FQGTGA. The CDR3 is made up of 13 amino acids. Trimming pared 1 base from V and 10 bases from J, leaving 11 bases between. CDR3 bases: TGTGCCAGCAGCTTAAATCGAGCGGGCGAGCAGTTCTTC. Residues: CASSLNRAGEQFF.

This chain joins TRBV20-1 and TRBJ2-3; D unresolved. Deletions cut 3 bases from V and 2 bases from J, with 15 bases between. The CDR3 extends over 15 amino acids. Germline values: CDR1 DFQATT, CDR2 SNEGSKA (reference sequence). The CDR3 nucleotides are TGCAGTGCTAGTCGGCAGGCTAACCCCACAGATACGCAGTATTTT. It encodes CSASRQANPTDTQYF.

This sequence joins TRBV6-6 and TRBJ1-1; D is perhaps TRBD1 (6 bases). The V gene lost 6 bases and the J gene lost 6 bases, with 11 bases spanning the gap. From germline, CDR1 is MNHNY and CDR2 SVGAGI (reference sequence). The CDR3 sequence is 12 residues long. The CDR3 DNA reads as TGTGCCAGCAGCACAGGGATACCTGAAGCTTTCTTT. It encodes CASSTGIPEAFF.

CDR3 bases: TGTGCCAGCAGCTTGGCCAAGGAGATGAACACTGAAGCTTTCTTT. Translation: CASSLAKEMNTEAFF. This chain connects TRBV5-4 to TRBJ1-1, with no clear D. The CDR3 is 15 residues long. Germline V gives CDR1 SGHNT, CDR2 YYREEE (reference sequence). Trimming shortened V by 0 bases and J by 0 bases, and 9 bases separated the two germline ends.